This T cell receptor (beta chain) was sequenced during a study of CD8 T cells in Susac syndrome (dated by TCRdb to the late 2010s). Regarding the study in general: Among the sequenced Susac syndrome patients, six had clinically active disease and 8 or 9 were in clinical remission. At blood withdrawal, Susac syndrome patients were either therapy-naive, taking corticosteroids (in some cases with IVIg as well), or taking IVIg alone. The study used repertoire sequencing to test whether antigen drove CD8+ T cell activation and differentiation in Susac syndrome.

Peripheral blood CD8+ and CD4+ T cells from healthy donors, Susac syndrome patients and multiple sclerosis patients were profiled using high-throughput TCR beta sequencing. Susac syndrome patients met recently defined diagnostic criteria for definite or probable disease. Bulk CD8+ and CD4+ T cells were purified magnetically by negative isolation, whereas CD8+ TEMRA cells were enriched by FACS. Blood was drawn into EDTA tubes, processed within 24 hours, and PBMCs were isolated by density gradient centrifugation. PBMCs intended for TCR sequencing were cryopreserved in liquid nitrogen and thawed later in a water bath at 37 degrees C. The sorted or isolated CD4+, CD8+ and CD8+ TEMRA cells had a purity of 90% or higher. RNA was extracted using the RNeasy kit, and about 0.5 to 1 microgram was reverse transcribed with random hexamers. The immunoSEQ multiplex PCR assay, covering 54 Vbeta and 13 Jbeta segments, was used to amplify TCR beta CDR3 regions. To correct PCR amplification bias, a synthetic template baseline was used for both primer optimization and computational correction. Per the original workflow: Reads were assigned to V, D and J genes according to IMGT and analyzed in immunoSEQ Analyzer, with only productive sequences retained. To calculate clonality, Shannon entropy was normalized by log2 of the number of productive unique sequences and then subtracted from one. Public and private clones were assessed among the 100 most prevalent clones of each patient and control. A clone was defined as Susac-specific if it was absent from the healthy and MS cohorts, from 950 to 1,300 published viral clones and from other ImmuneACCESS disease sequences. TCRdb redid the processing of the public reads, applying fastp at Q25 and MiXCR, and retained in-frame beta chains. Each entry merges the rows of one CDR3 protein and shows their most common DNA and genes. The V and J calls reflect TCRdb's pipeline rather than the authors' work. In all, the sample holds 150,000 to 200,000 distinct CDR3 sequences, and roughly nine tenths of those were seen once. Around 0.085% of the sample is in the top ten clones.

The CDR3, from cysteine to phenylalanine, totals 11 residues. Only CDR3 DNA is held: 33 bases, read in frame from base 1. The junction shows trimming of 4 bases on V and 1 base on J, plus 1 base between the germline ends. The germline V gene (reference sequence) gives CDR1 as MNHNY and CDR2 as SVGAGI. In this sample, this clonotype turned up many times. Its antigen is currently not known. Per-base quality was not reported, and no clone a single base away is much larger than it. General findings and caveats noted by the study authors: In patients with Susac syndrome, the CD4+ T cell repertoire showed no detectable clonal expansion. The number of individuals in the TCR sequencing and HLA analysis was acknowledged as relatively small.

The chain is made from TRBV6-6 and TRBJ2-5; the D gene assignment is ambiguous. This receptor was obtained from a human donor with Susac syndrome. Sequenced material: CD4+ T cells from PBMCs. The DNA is TGTGCCAGCAGTTTCCAAGAGACCCAGTACTTC. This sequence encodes CASSFQETQYF.